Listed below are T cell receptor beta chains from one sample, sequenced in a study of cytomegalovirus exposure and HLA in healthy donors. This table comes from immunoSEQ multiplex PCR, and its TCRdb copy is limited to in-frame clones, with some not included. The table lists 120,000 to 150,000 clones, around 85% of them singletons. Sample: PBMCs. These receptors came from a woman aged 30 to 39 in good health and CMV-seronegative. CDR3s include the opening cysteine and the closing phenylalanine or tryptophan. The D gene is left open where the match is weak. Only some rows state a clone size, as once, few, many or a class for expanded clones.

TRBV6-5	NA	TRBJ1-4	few	TGTGCCAGCAGTTACAGTTTCAAGGGGAATGAAAAACTGTTTTTT	CASSYSFKGNEKLFF
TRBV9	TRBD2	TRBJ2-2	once	TGTGCCAGCGGGGGGGGCACCGGGGAGCTGTTTTTT	CASGGGTGELFF
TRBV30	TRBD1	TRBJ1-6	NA	TGTGCCTGGACTAAGGGGCAGGGGGTTTCACCCCTCCACTTT	CAWTKGQGVSPLHF
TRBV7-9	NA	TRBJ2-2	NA	TGTGCCAGCAGCCTCCCTCCGGAGGGGACTAACACCGGGGAGCTGTTTTTT	CASSLPPEGTNTGELFF
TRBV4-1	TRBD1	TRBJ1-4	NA	TGCGCCAGCAGCCACCCCCTCGGGACAGGGGACGAAAAACTGTTTTTT	CASSHPLGTGDEKLFF
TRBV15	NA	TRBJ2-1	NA	TGTGCCACCAGCAGAGCATTGGGGCGGAATGAGCAGTTCTTC	CATSRALGRNEQFF
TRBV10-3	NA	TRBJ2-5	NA	TGTGCCATCAGTTCTTACAGTGAACCCTCAGAGACCCAGTACTTC	CAISSYSEPSETQYF
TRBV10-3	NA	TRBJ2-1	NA	TGTGCCATCAGTGGCTTTGGGGGCGGGAGCTCCTACAATGAGCAGTTCTTC	CAISGFGGGSSYNEQFF
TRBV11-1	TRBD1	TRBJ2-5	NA	TGTGCCAGCAGCAACCGGGACAGCGAAGAGACCCAGTACTTC	CASSNRDSEETQYF
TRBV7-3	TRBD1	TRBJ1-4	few	TGTGCCAGCAGCCCAGGACAGGGGAATGAAAAACTGTTTTTT	CASSPGQGNEKLFF
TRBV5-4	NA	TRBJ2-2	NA	TGTGCCAGCAGCTTAATACTCCAAACCGGGGAGCTGTTTTTT	CASSLILQTGELFF
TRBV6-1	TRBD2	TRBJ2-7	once	TGTGCCTTTTCCCCTGGGGGGGACTACGAGCAGTACTTC	CAFSPGGDYEQYF
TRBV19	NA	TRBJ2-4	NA	TGTGCCGCCCGGGAGCCCGCCAAAAACATTCAGTACTTC	CAAREPAKNIQYF
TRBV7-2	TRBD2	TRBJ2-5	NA	TGTGCCAGCAGCTTAGTTCGGGGGGGGACCCGGACCCAGTACTTC	CASSLVRGGTRTQYF
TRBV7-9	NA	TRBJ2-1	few	TGTGCCAGCAGCTCCAGATTCTCCTACAATGAGCAGTTCTTC	CASSSRFSYNEQFF
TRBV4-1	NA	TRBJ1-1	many	TGCGCCAGCAGCCCCCACGGCACTGAAGCTTTCTTT	CASSPHGTEAFF
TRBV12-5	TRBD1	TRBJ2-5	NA	TGTGCTAGTGGTTCCGGGAAACCACAGGGGGAGGAGACCCAGTACTTC	CASGSGKPQGEETQYF
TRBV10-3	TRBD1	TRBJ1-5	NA	TGTGCCATCAGTCAGGGGGTCGCGGGTCAGCCCCAGCATTTT	CAISQGVAGQPQHF
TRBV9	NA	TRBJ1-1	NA	TGTGCCAGCAGCGCGAGGCTGACAGGTCCCAACACTGAAGCTTTCTTT	CASSARLTGPNTEAFF
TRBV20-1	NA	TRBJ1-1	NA	TGCAGTGCTACCCAGGGTTCTGAAGCTTTCTTT	CSATQGSEAFF
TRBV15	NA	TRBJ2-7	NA	TGTGCCACCAGCAGAGATGTCGGCTACGAGCAGTACTTC	CATSRDVGYEQYF
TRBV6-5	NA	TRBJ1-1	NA	TGTGCCAGCAGCCTCCCCGGGGCTGAAGCTTTCTTT	CASSLPGAEAFF
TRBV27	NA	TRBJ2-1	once	TGTGCCAGCAGCCCCAAGTTCGGTGCTGAGCAGTTCTTC	CASSPKFGAEQFF
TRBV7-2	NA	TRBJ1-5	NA	TGTGCCAGCAGCTTAGCCCACAATCAGCCCCAGCATTTT	CASSLAHNQPQHF
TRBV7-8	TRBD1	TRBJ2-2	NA	TGTGCCAGCAGCTTCGCCGGTCCGGGACAGGGATCGTCCGGGGAGCTGTTTTTT	CASSFAGPGQGSSGELFF
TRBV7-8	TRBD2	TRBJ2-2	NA	TGTGCCAGCAGCTTCGGGACTAGCGGGAACACCGGGGAGCTGTTTTTT	CASSFGTSGNTGELFF
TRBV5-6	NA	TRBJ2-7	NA	TGTGCCAGCAGCTTTTCTACAGGGCGGTACGAGCAGTACTTC	CASSFSTGRYEQYF
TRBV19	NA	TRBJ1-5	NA	TGTGCCAGTAGCAATCTCGGCGGTAACCAGCCCCAGCATTTT	CASSNLGGNQPQHF
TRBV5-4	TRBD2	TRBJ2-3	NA	TGTGCCAGCAGCTTGACTAGCGGGAGCACAGATACGCAGTATTTT	CASSLTSGSTDTQYF
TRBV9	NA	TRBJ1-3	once	TGTGCCAGCAGCGTAGCCTCTGACAGCTACCTCTTCTCTGGAAACACCATATATTTT	CASSVASDSYLFSGNTIYF
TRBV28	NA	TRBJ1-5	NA	TGTGCCAGCAGTCCCAACACAGGGAGCAATCAGCCCCAGCATTTT	CASSPNTGSNQPQHF